This T cell receptor (beta chain) was identified in a study of blood T cell repertoires in COVID-19. For the study at large: The analysed material was cDNA or gDNA that came from T cells, B-cell-depleted T cells, or PBMCs.

Per the authors' pipeline: Estimation of nucleated cell counts was performed using reference gene primer amplification. Using immunoSEQ multiplex PCR, the repertoire was profiled, and TCRdb retains in-frame clones only, with some absent. Clone size and V and J calls were adopted from that table, with D and trimming inferred from the DNA. Altogether over 200,000 clones are present, 90% being singletons, with the ten largest covering about 15%. CDR3 length: 16 amino acids. V lost 3 bases and J 1 base, leaving 13 bases between the germline ends. Germline V lookup: CDR1 LNHDA, CDR2 SQIVND (reference sequence). Cohort allocation depended upon clinical history that participants reported.

The material sequenced was PBMCs or T cells enriched from blood (not recorded which). The clonotype originates from a man aged 25-40 years who had been exposed to COVID-19. V and J are TRBV19 and TRBJ2-4, with a possible D match to TRBD2 (5 bases). CDR3 nucleotides: TGTGCCAGTAGTATCGGCACCGGGGTTGCCAAAAACATTCAGTACTTC. Translating it yields CASSIGTGVAKNIQYF.